This TCR beta chain was profiled in a study of OX40 agonist ivuxolimab in advanced cancers. Some clones are missing from TCRdb's copy, which holds only in-frame ones; the method was immunoSEQ multiplex PCR. Of around 76,000 clones listed, 75% to 90% were seen once; the top ten hold 2.8%. Any history of autoimmune disease or systemic immunosuppression disqualified patients. The CDR3 has 17 amino acids. V lost 0 bases, J lost 9 bases, and 10 bases stayed unmatched. Germline-derived CDR1 and CDR2 are SGHTA and FQGNSA. Study outcomes and limitations: Averaged across samples, CD8+ T cells carried more expanded clones than CD4+ did. Among patients with partial responses at 0.1-3.0 mg/kg, clonal expansion was among the lowest.

Notes on this clone: The antigen is undetermined.

The origin of this receptor is an adult with an advanced solid tumor such as melanoma, head and neck, liver or kidney cancer. Sequences were derived from CD4+ or CD8+ T cells sorted from blood, sampled in a trial of the OX40 agonist ivuxolimab. V usage is TRBV7-2 and J usage is TRBJ1-6, with 8 positions matching TRBD1. CDR3 bases: TGTGCCAGCAGCTTAGCGGGGGGCGCAGGGGGCGGTTCACCCCTCCACTTT. Its translation: CASSLAGGAGGGSPLHF.